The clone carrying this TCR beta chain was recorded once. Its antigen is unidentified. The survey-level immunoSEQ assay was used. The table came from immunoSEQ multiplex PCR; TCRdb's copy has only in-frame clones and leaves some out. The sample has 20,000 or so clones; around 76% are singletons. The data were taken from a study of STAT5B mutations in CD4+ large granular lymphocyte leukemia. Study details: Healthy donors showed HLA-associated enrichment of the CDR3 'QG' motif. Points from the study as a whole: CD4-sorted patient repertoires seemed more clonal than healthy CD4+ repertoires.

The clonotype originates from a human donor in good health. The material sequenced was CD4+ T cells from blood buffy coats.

The CDR3 coding sequence is TGTGCCAGCGGATTATTCCGGACCAGCGGAAACACCATATATTTT. Protein: CASGLFRTSGNTIYF. V and J are TRBV28 and TRBJ1-3; D not certain. V was shortened by 8 bases and J by 4 bases, with 18 bases between the two germline ends. CDR3 length equals 15 residues. Looked up from germline, CDR1 is MDHEN and CDR2 is SYDVKM.